Below, one TCR beta chain is given with its context. The antigen is unknown. The data derive from a study of shared clonotypes between healthy human individuals. Study results and caveats: The small donor group covered limited genetic and exposure diversity.

TCRdb's table, derived via immunoSEQ multiplex PCR, lists solely in-frame clones and lacks some. Of almost 750,000 clones listed, 55% to 75% are singletons. The CDR3 length is 16 residues. Germline CDR1 is SGHDT and CDR2 is YYEEEE. The V end lost 4 bases, the J end lost 6 bases, and 23 bases lay between the germline ends. The chain recombines TRBV5-6 with TRBJ2-7; TRBD2 might be the D (5 bases). The sequenced material came from memory CD4+ T cells sorted from blood. The subset here: CD45RA-negative fraction. This TCR derives from a woman aged 25 to 39 in good health. The CDR3 nucleotides are TGTGCCAGCAGCCCCCGCCGGCGGACGACTACGATCGAGCAGTACTTC. As protein: CASSPRRRTTTIEQYF.